This entry features one T cell receptor (beta chain) sequence. No antigen is known for it. No quality values exist for individual bases; no much larger clone is one base distant. The library was generated by RACE. The sequencing machine was a NextSeq 500. During library preparation, unique molecular identifiers were attached to individual cDNA molecules so that TCRs could be counted quantitatively and reproducibly. Each blood RNA sample was used to sequence both TCR alpha and TCR beta chains. In the authors' own workflow: A median of about 89,000 TCRs per sample was observed, with a range of roughly 23,224 to 700,000. V, J and CDR3 annotation of the TCR reads was carried out using the Decombinator software suite. For PS versus PT1 abundance plots, all samples were subsampled to the same number of TCRs (28,000). TCRs were defined as expanded if absent before sensitization and observed at least eight times at the 2-week time point. The raw public reads went through TCRdb reprocessing: fastp at Q25, MiXCR clone calling, in-frame beta chains kept. All rows with the same CDR3 protein become a single entry with the most common DNA and genes. TCRdb's processing, not the authors' own work, is the source of the V and J calls. In this sample the table shows 150,000 to 200,000 distinct CDR3 sequences, roughly 14% of which occur a single time. About 1.7% of the sample belongs to the ten largest clones.

The source of the sample is a study of human T cells and chemical hapten exposure (TCRdb year 2021). Background for the entire study: For sensitization, 2% DPC in acetone was applied to a 2 cm by 2 cm area of upper inner arm skin. Throughout the approximately 25-week study period, patients were also given weekly therapeutic DPC doses on the scalp. Patch testing was performed on the upper back with Finn chambers containing 0.01% DPC, and the patch tests were scored after 6 days according to International Contact Dermatitis Research Group standards. Most of the patients in the cohort were female, and the cohort covered alopecia areata with under or over 50% scalp involvement, alopecia totalis and alopecia universalis. Libraries were combined into a pool for sequencing, and differences in TCR yield between samples came mainly from small differences in library volumes within the pool. Peripheral blood TCR repertoire changes were tracked in vivo in alopecia patients during primary and secondary sensitization to the hapten diphenylcyclopropenone (DPC). Blood samples were taken from patients before sensitization (week 0) and at 2, 6 and about 24 weeks after DPC sensitization. Twenty-nine alopecia patients provided blood for TCR sequencing at one to four time points (pre-sensitization, 2, 6 and 24 weeks).

The sample's time point label, in plain terms: patch test 1, 2 weeks after DPC sensitization. Reading the label with the study, this specimen's treatment or condition is: therapeutic diphenylcyclopropenone sensitization with weekly scalp DPC. At each patch-test visit, blood was drawn before the patch test was applied. Eligible patients were aged 18 to 70, diagnosed with alopecia, deemed suitable for DPC therapy, and excluded if pregnant. Total RNA was extracted from unfractionated whole blood that had been collected in Tempus Blood RNA tubes. Trimming removed 2 bases from V and 3 bases from J; the gene matches leave 1 base unexplained. CDR1 is given as MDHEN and CDR2 as SYDVKM, both from the germline V gene. Measured from the cysteine to the phenylalanine, the CDR3 is 13 residues long. The entry retains the CDR3 DNA only, 39 bases that are in frame from base 1. Results and caveats for the whole study, not just this receptor: After repeated subsampling, changes were observed in the strength of the expansion versus patch-test correlation and in the threshold at which the correlation became significant. Patch test score was positively correlated with the number of PT1 expanded TCRs, with significance at thresholds 8, 16 and 32 but not at 4. All patients had alopecia, a presumed autoimmune disease, so their immune response might differ from that of healthy individuals. DPC sensitization did not change the number of TCRs with a frequency above 1 in 1000, and there was no evidence of changes in global repertoire structure. Expanded TCRs formed significantly more large CDR3 similarity clusters than pre-sensitization or healthy control sets, consistent with antigen-driven responses.

The TCR was taken from a woman aged 25 to 45 with alopecia areata. Some clones in this sample may be carry-over from other donors' samples. Sequenced material: whole blood, taken in connection with sensitization to the hapten diphenylcyclopropenone (DPC). The sequence joins TRBV28 to TRBJ2-7; the central 7 bases match TRBD2. The DNA sequence is given as TGTGCCAGCAGTTTAACTAGCGTCTACGAGCAGTACTTC. It is translated as CASSLTSVYEQYF.